A single sample is the source of the 27 T cell receptor beta chains below, sequenced in a study of blood T cells in healthy people across ages. Primed by a sample-barcoded 5' primer and a J-beta primer mix, a second PCR proceeded for 7 to 11 cycles. Each CDR3 protein gets one entry after TCRdb re-called the 5' RACE reads with MiXCR. The sample carries 850,000 to 1,100,000 distinct CDR3 sequences, 35% to 40% recorded once. The sequenced material came from blood. The origin of the receptors is a man aged 18 to 35 in good health.

The chain employs TRBV2 and TRBJ1-1; perhaps TRBD1 as D (6 bases). CDR3 length equals 13 residues. V gave up 11 bases and J gave up 4 bases, with 17 bases separating them. Per germline, CDR1 SNHLY and CDR2 FYNNEI. The CDR3 loop is CAGETGAGTEAFF. Written as DNA, the CDR3 is TGTGCCGGCGAGACGGGGGCCGGCACTGAAGCTTTCTTT.

This clonotype was seen only a few times. The chain combines TRBV7-2 with TRBJ2-4; 7 bases are shared with TRBD2. The CDR3 has 16 amino acids. Germline V gene sequence: CDR1 SGHTA, CDR2 FQGNSA. Unmatched junction bases numbered 5, after V lost 0 bases and J lost 3 bases. The CDR3 is CASSLAGSGIKNIQYF. CDR3 sequence (DNA): TGTGCCAGCAGCTTAGCGGGGAGCGGGATCAAAAACATTCAGTACTTC.

This sequence joins TRBV12-3 or TRBV12-4 and TRBJ1-1; possibly TRBD1 for D (6 bases). The CDR3 sequence is 13 residues long. Trimming took 6 bases from V and 4 from J, leaving 12 bases between them. The CDR3 sequence is CASSQQGATEAFF. Written as DNA, the CDR3 is TGTGCCAGCAGCCAACAGGGTGCCACTGAAGCTTTCTTT.

The chain couples TRBV29-1 to TRBJ2-3, with D perhaps being TRBD1 or TRBD2 (6 bases each). Trimming pared 4 bases from V and 0 bases from J, leaving 11 bases between. This CDR3 comprises 14 residues. Germline CDR1 SQVTM, CDR2 ANQGSEA. CDR3 region: CSVGGAPSTDTQYF. CDR3 DNA sequence: TGCAGCGTTGGGGGGGCCCCTAGCACAGATACGCAGTATTTT.

This clonotype has only a few counts. CDR3 bases: TGTGCCAGCACCTTGGGACAGGGGCAGAGCTATGGCTACACCTTC. Translation: CASTLGQGQSYGYTF. The V and J genes are TRBV7-9 and TRBJ1-2, with 10 bases that match TRBD1. With V trimmed by 7 bases and J by 4 bases, 9 bases remained unmatched. The CDR3 is 15 amino acids. Germline V gene lookup returns CDR1 SEHNR and CDR2 FQNEAQ (reference sequence).

This clonotype was picked up one time. The chain is built from TRBV25-1 and TRBJ1-4, with unresolved D. The CDR3 contains 13 residues. V lost 4 bases to trimming and J lost 6 bases, with 9 bases between them. Germline loops: CDR1 MGHDK, CDR2 SYGVNS. The CDR3 loop reads CASSGTLDEKLFF. CDR3 nucleotide sequence: TGTGCCAGCAGTGGTACTCTAGATGAAAAACTGTTTTTT. Combining the CDR3 with reference TRBV25-1 and TRBJ1-4 gives the whole variable domain EADIYQTPRYLVIGTGKKITLECSQTMGHDKMYWYQQDPGMELHLIHYSYGVNSTEKGDLSSESTVSRIRTEHFPLTLESARPSHTSQYLCASSGTLDEKLFFGSGTQLSVL.

Remarks on this clonotype: The junction does not match germline at one end; this may be a read error. The chain couples TRBV20-1 to TRBJ2-7, with 7 bases fitting TRBD2. The CDR3 sequence is 13 residues long. CDR1 is DFQATT, CDR2 SNEGSKA, per germline (reference sequence). DNA for the CDR3: TGCGGTGCTAGCGGCAGAAGCTCCTACGAGCAGTACTTC. Its translation: CGASGRSSYEQYF.

In regard to this clonotype: A read error may produce the germline difference seen at one junction end. The V and J genes are TRBV20-1 and TRBJ2-1, with D possibly called TRBD1 or TRBD2 (6 bases each). CDR1 and CDR2 from the germline V gene are DFQATT and SNEGSKA (reference sequence). The CDR3 sequence is 17 residues long. The CDR3 loop is CSTSLTGRPYSYNEQFF. The DNA of the CDR3 is TGCAGTACTAGCCTCACAGGGCGCCCTTACTCCTACAATGAGCAGTTCTTC.

This clonotype was seen a handful of times. V is TRBV20-1 and J is TRBJ2-1; 9 bases fit TRBD1. The CDR3 runs 15 residues. The V gene's germline CDR1 is DFQATT and CDR2 SNEGSKA (reference sequence). Trimming at V came to 2 bases and at J to 7 bases, leaving 9 bases not matched to a gene. The CDR3 region is CSARPRTGGVNEQFF. For the CDR3, the DNA is TGCAGTGCTAGACCTAGAACAGGGGGCGTAAATGAGCAGTTCTTC.

The genes are TRBV4-1 and TRBJ1-5; D remains unclear. Germline CDR1 MGHRA, CDR2 YSYEKL. The CDR3 is 16 amino acids. Trimming removed 0 bases from V and 4 bases from J, with 13 bases in between. For the CDR3, the DNA is TGCGCCAGCAGCCAAGACGCAAGGGAGGGAAATCAGCCCCAGCATTTT. This encodes CASSQDAREGNQPQHF.

The chain employs TRBV28 and TRBJ2-1; weak D call: TRBD2 (6 bases). From germline, CDR1 is MDHEN and CDR2 SYDVKM. Trimming took 5 bases from V and 4 from J, leaving 9 bases between them. This CDR3 is built from 13 residues. Here the CDR3 DNA reads TGTGCCAGCAGTCCGGACTATTACAATGAGCAGTTCTTC. This encodes CASSPDYYNEQFF.

This clonotype occurred a few times. The rearrangement joins TRBV10-3 to TRBJ1-1; possible D gene TRBD1, 5 bases. V was trimmed by 3 bases and J by 1 base, leaving 12 bases between them. This CDR3 is 15 amino acids long. CDR1 is ENHRY and CDR2 is SYGVKD in the germline V gene. CDR3 sequence (DNA): TGTGCCATCAGTGAAGCAGGGAGGGGGAACACTGAAGCTTTCTTT. Protein product: CAISEAGRGNTEAFF.

This clonotype was counted between two and nine times. CDR3 residues: CASTSLAGQLNEQFF. As DNA, the CDR3 is TGTGCCAGCACTTCTCTAGCGGGCCAACTCAATGAGCAGTTCTTC. The V gene is TRBV11-1, the J gene TRBJ2-1; 8 positions match TRBD2. Germline V gives CDR1 SGHAT, CDR2 FQDESV (reference sequence). Trimming took 7 bases from V and 6 from J; bases not matched to a gene: 11. This CDR3 region has 15 residues.

The chain carries TRBV20-1 and TRBJ2-3; 7 positions agree with TRBD1. Trimming cost V 6 bases and J 1 base; bases outside gene matches: 7. Germline values: CDR1 DFQATT, CDR2 SNEGSKA (reference sequence). This CDR3 spans 14 amino acids. This CDR3 reads CSATSGQGTDTQYF. Written as DNA, the CDR3 is TGCAGTGCCACGTCAGGACAGGGCACAGATACGCAGTATTTT.

This clonotype was observed a few times. The chain employs TRBV4-3 and TRBJ2-1; no firm D call. CDR3 length: 14 amino acids. From germline, CDR1 is LGHNA and CDR2 YSLEER. The germline V and J ends were trimmed by 1 base and 5 bases, with 9 bases remaining between them. This CDR3 is CASSQGWANNEQFF. CDR3 nucleotides: TGCGCCAGCAGCCAAGGGTGGGCAAACAATGAGCAGTTCTTC.

This chain uses TRBV6-5 with TRBJ2-2; perhaps TRBD1 as D (6 bases). The CDR3 length is 16 residues. Germline values: CDR1 MNHEY, CDR2 SVGAGI. The V end was cut by 6 bases, the J end by 2 bases, with 16 bases between. The CDR3 DNA sequence: TGTGCCAGCAGACTCTTCAGGGGTCCCAACACCGGGGAGCTGTTTTTT. Amino acid sequence: CASRLFRGPNTGELFF.

V is TRBV25-1 and J is TRBJ1-2; TRBD1 is a possible D gene (5 bases). Germline V gives CDR1 MGHDK, CDR2 SYGVNS. V was trimmed by 4 bases and J by 7 bases, leaving 13 bases between them. The CDR3 covers 13 residues. The CDR3 sequence: CASSAGFDGGYTF. The CDR3 region has the DNA TGTGCCAGCAGTGCAGGGTTCGACGGTGGCTACACCTTC.

Concerning this clonotype: This sequence may be a read error, since a much larger clone differs from it by one base. J is TRBJ2-3 and V is TRBV12-3 or TRBV12-4, with TRBD2 matching over 8 bases. V lost 7 bases and J lost 4; bases outside the gene matches: 13. CDR3 length equals 16 residues. CDR3 nucleotide sequence: TGTGCCAGCACTCCGTGTCGGACTAGCAGGGCAGATACGCAGTATTTT. This sequence encodes CASTPCRTSRADTQYF.

The rearrangement links TRBV11-2 to TRBJ2-1, with D maybe TRBD1 (5 bases). V was cut by 2 bases and J by 5 bases, with 19 bases left in between. CDR1 SGHAT and CDR2 FQNNGV come from the germline V gene. The CDR3 has 17 residues. CDR3 bases: TGTGCCAGCAGCTTACTTCGGACACCCACCTGGGACAATGAGCAGTTCTTC. Encoded protein: CASSLLRTPTWDNEQFF.

V gene TRBV27 combines with J gene TRBJ2-3; D is uncertain. The ends were cut back, 0 bases at V and 4 bases at J, with 11 bases in the middle. This CDR3 is 15 amino acids long. Looked up from germline, CDR1 is MNHEY and CDR2 is SMNVEV (reference sequence). The CDR3 loop is CASSLSSGTADTQYF. The CDR3 DNA follows: TGTGCCAGCAGTTTATCGTCCGGTACCGCAGATACGCAGTATTTT.

Notes on this clonotype: Compared with germline, one end of the junction differs, possibly owing to a read error. The rearrangement joins TRBV7-2 to TRBJ1-5, with D possibly TRBD1 on 5 matching bases. The CDR3 is 15 amino acids. The V gene's germline CDR1 is SGHTA and CDR2 FQGNSA. CDR3 sequence reads: CAGSRQPHSNQPQHF. CDR3 nucleotide sequence: TGTGCCGGCAGTAGACAGCCTCATAGCAATCAGCCCCAGCATTTT.

This chain uses TRBV6-2 or TRBV6-3 with TRBJ2-7; no clear D. Looked up from germline, CDR1 is MNHEY and CDR2 is SVGEGT. The CDR3 is 15 residues long. V was cut by 6 bases and J by 7 bases, with 22 bases left in between. The DNA for the CDR3 is TGTGCCAGCAGCCCAACAAGCACCTCCTACAATGAGCAGTACTTC. This encodes CASSPTSTSYNEQYF.

This chain joins TRBV5-1 and TRBJ2-1, with a weak D call TRBD2 (5 bases). The CDR3 covers 14 residues. Per germline, CDR1 SGHRS and CDR2 YFSETQ. V was clipped by 0 bases and J by 8 bases, with 12 bases between them. The CDR3 DNA reads as TGCGCCAGCAGCTTGGTGGCGAACGGGGATGAGCAGTTCTTC. Its translation: CASSLVANGDEQFF.

This clonotype has only a few counts. The gene calls are TRBV5-1 and TRBJ2-3; perhaps TRBD1 as D (6 bases). Looked up from germline, CDR1 is SGHRS and CDR2 is YFSETQ. V was trimmed by 4 bases and J by 3 bases, leaving 18 bases between them. This CDR3 contains 16 residues. The CDR3 is CASSTTRQAPTDTQYF. The CDR3 DNA is TGCGCCAGCAGCACAACCCGACAGGCCCCGACAGATACGCAGTATTTT.

The chain carries TRBV20-1 and TRBJ2-4, with D unclear. Germline V gene data show CDR1 as DFQATT and CDR2 as SNEGSKA (reference sequence). V was clipped by 0 bases and J by 2 bases, with 14 bases between them. The CDR3 contains 16 residues. CDR3 in amino acids: CSARDAYRYPKNIQYF. The CDR3 region has the DNA TGCAGTGCTAGAGATGCGTACCGATATCCCAAAAACATTCAGTACTTC.

The chain recombines TRBV29-1 with TRBJ2-3, with 13 bases that match TRBD2. Looked up from germline, CDR1 is SQVTM and CDR2 is ANQGSEA. V shed 3 bases, J shed 3 bases, and the junction held 15 bases outside the gene matches. The CDR3 totals 19 residues. CDR3 sequence: CSVDRSHTSGRAGTDTQYF. CDR3 coding DNA: TGCAGCGTTGATCGGTCACATACTAGCGGGAGGGCGGGAACAGATACGCAGTATTTT.

V is TRBV15 and J is TRBJ2-3; 8 nucleotides agree with TRBD2. The CDR3 runs to 15 residues. Germline values: CDR1 LNHNV, CDR2 YYDKDF (reference sequence). V shed 6 bases, J shed 0 bases, and the junction held 5 bases outside the gene matches. CDR3 region: CATRIAGQSTDTQYF. The CDR3 DNA follows: TGTGCCACCAGAATAGCGGGACAAAGCACAGATACGCAGTATTTT.